The following is a T cell receptor beta chain sequence with its context. These data originate in a study of Graves' ophthalmopathy and Graves' hyperthyroidism. V gave up 5 bases and J gave up 1 base; unmatched junction bases: 8. Germline V gives CDR1 MNHNS, CDR2 SASEGT. The CDR3 covers 18 residues. Amplifying from RNA transcripts, the study obtained TCR beta CDR3 regions. Second-round multiplex PCR came after a first-round RT-PCR that employed HTBI primers. MiXCR, run by TCRdb on the multiplex PCR reads, gives a single entry per CDR3 protein. The sample lists hundreds of thousands of distinct CDR3 sequences, about a fifth seen once, with around 7% in the top ten.

The chain combines TRBV6-1 with TRBJ2-5; 15 positions match TRBD2. The source is a woman younger than 35 with stable Graves' hyperthyroidism. Some clones in this sample may be carry-over from other donors' samples. Sequencing input: peripheral blood. The CDR3 nucleotides are TGTGCCAGCAGTATGGGACTAGCGGGGGGTCTCCTCCAAGAGACCCAGTACTTC. Translated, it gives CASSMGLAGGLLQETQYF.